This T cell receptor (beta chain) is drawn from a study of blood T cell repertoires in COVID-19. The overall study: Acute-phase and convalescent COVID-19 samples originated in the United States, Italy and Spain. T cells, B-cell-depleted T cells, or PBMCs supplied cDNA or gDNA.

Seattle patients were enrolled during active infection and followed longitudinally. In the original analysis: The authors estimated nucleated cell counts from reference gene primer amplification. Some clones are missing from TCRdb's copy, which holds only in-frame ones; the method was immunoSEQ multiplex PCR. The V and J calls and the clone size are those of that table, but D and trimming were determined from the DNA. The sample records 200,000 to 250,000 clones, roughly 85% being singletons. Per germline, CDR1 SGHRS and CDR2 YFSETQ. The CDR3 has 15 amino acids. V dropped 3 bases and J dropped 6 bases, with 13 bases sitting between them.

The chain uses TRBV5-1 and TRBJ1-6, with D unresolved. This sequence originates from a woman in her 70s with COVID-19, enrolled during active disease. What was sequenced was peripheral blood. CDR3 nucleotides: TGCGCCAGCAGCTCGCTAGACGGGGTTAATTCACCCCTCCACTTT. Residues: CASSSLDGVNSPLHF.